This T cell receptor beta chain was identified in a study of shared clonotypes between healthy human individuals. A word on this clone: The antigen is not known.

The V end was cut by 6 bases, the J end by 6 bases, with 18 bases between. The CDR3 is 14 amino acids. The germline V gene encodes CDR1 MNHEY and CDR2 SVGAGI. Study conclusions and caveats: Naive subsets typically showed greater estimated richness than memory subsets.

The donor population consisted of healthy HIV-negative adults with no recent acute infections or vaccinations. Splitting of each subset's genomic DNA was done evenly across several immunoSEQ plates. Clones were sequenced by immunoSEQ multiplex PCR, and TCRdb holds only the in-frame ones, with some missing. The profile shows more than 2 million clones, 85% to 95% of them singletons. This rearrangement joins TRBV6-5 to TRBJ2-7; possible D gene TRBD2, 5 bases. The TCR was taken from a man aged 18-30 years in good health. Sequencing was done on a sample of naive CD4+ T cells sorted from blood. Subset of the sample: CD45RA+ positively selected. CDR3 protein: CASSPPGYPSEQYF. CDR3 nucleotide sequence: TGTGCCAGCAGCCCCCCGGGGTATCCAAGCGAGCAGTACTTC.